The 16 T cell receptor beta chains listed next were all sequenced from one sample in a study of post-analysis software for immune sequencing data. Notes on the study in general: Patients carried a handful of TRBV segments more frequently than controls did, and TRBV5-6, TRBV5-1 and TRBV20-1 were among them.

Researchers reported that TCR beta cDNA libraries carried unique molecular identifiers. Via MiXCR, TCRdb re-called the PCR reads, giving one row per CDR3 protein. This sample yields some 370,000 distinct CDR3 sequences, of which 30% to 45% are seen a single time; around an eighth belongs to the top ten. What these receptors recognize is not known. The source material was blood. The receptors were sampled from a girl aged 10 to 17 with multiple sclerosis.

This clonotype was observed many times. Here the CDR3 reads CASSDSRGETQYF. The CDR3 nucleotides read TGTGCCAGCAGTGACTCGAGGGGAGAGACCCAGTACTTC. The genes are TRBV6-4 and TRBJ2-5; D assignment may be TRBD1 or TRBD2 (5 bases each). The germline gives CDR1 MRHNA, CDR2 SNTAGT. This CDR3 is built from 13 residues. Trimming stripped 0 bases from V and 4 bases from J, with 6 bases between.

In regard to this clonotype: A read error is likely, as this CDR3 ends without the conserved phenylalanine or tryptophan. The genes are TRBV20-1 and TRBJ2-3; 8 bases align to TRBD2. The CDR3 has 15 residues. CDR1 is DFQATT, CDR2 SNEGSKA, per germline (reference sequence). Trimming took 6 bases from V and 4 from J; bases not matched to a gene: 12. The CDR3 sequence: CSAADAGGSADTQYV. The CDR3 DNA reads TGCAGTGCCGCGGATGCGGGGGGCAGCGCAGATACGCAGTATGTT.

This clonotype has a handful of counts. The V gene is TRBV7-9, the J gene TRBJ1-6; 9 bases are a match to TRBD1. Germline CDR1 reads SEHNR; CDR2 reads FQNEAQ (reference sequence). CDR3 length: 14 residues. Germline trimming cut 6 bases from V and 9 bases from J; bases unmatched to any gene: 6. The CDR3 nucleotides read TGTGCCAGCAGACCAACAGGGGGCTCTTCACCCCTCCACTTT. As protein: CASRPTGGSSPLHF.

V is TRBV6-1 and J is TRBJ2-3; the match to TRBD2 covers 8 bases. The CDR3 runs 16 residues. V shed 1 base and J 2 bases; nucleotides not matched to a gene: 5. Germline values: CDR1 MNHNS, CDR2 SASEGT. The CDR3 loop reads CASSEVVSGDTDTQYF. Written as DNA, the CDR3 is TGTGCCAGCAGTGAAGTCGTTAGCGGGGACACAGATACGCAGTATTTT.

This clonotype came up a few times. The chain couples TRBV20-1 to TRBJ1-1; tentative D call: TRBD1 (5 bases). V lost 5 bases, J lost 4 bases, and 14 bases lay in between. Germline values: CDR1 DFQATT, CDR2 SNEGSKA (reference sequence). The CDR3 totals 13 residues. The CDR3 loop is CSAPARGFTEAFF. The CDR3 coding sequence is TGCAGTGCTCCTGCTAGGGGCTTCACTGAAGCTTTCTTT.

This clonotype came up a few times. J is TRBJ1-1 and V is TRBV27; unclear D gene. Germline V gene lookup returns CDR1 MNHEY and CDR2 SMNVEV (reference sequence). CDR3 length: 13 residues. Trimming shortened V by 6 bases and J by 11 bases, and 19 bases separated the two germline ends. CDR3 DNA sequence: TGTGCCAGCAGGAAACCGGGCCGATACGCGGCTTTCTTT. Residues: CASRKPGRYAAFF.

The chain has TRBV2 and TRBJ2-5, with unresolved D. Germline CDR1 reads SNHLY; CDR2 reads FYNNEI. V lost 4 bases to trimming and J lost 2 bases, with 8 bases between them. The CDR3 length is 13 residues. The CDR3 DNA is TGTGCCAGCAGTGTTCGGCCACAAGAGACCCAGTACTTC. Its protein is CASSVRPQETQYF.

The chain recombines TRBV4-1 with TRBJ1-5, with 7 bases aligning to TRBD1. After removal of 2 bases from V and 8 bases from J, the junction contained 6 bases not matched to a gene. This CDR3 has 14 amino acids. The germline V gene has CDR1 MGHRA and CDR2 YSYEKL. CDR3 sequence: CASSQQRGLEPQHF. The CDR3, as DNA: TGCGCCAGCAGCCAACAAAGGGGGCTAGAGCCCCAGCATTTT.

This clonotype was counted between two and nine times. The chain carries TRBV7-8 and TRBJ1-6, with 7 nucleotides matching TRBD1. CDR3 length: 14 amino acids. Germline V gives CDR1 SGHVS, CDR2 FQNEAQ. Trimming took 2 bases from V and 10 from J; bases not matched to a gene: 5. The CDR3 reads CASSLTGEGSPLHF. The DNA of the CDR3 is TGTGCCAGCAGCTTAACAGGGGAGGGGTCACCCCTCCACTTT.

Turning to this clonotype: The junction differs from germline at one of its ends, possibly a read error. The V and J genes are TRBV7-2 and TRBJ1-2; possible D gene TRBD1, 5 bases. Germline values: CDR1 SGHTA, CDR2 FQGNSA. The CDR3 runs 15 residues. CDR3 sequence: CASSLAGSEGYGYTF. The CDR3 DNA is TGTGCTAGCAGCTTAGCAGGGTCAGAGGGATATGGCTACACCTTC.

The chain has TRBV21-1 and TRBJ2-3. TRBV21-1 is annotated as a pseudogene. This CDR3 is built from 13 residues. The CDR3 nucleotides are TGTGCCATCTCTGGAGCTAGCACAGATACGCAGTATTTT. It specifies CAISGASTDTQYF.

The rearrangement links TRBV12-3 or TRBV12-4 to TRBJ1-5; weak D call: TRBD1 (6 bases). The CDR3 contains 16 residues. V lost 5 bases and J lost 3, with 17 bases in between. CDR3 amino acids: CASSGGAVSTNQPQHF. The DNA for the CDR3 is TGTGCCAGCAGTGGGGGGGCGGTGTCCACCAATCAGCCCCAGCATTTT.

The chain employs TRBV4-2 and TRBJ1-1; D is unresolved. The CDR3 is made up of 12 amino acids. Trimming removed 3 bases from V and 7 bases from J, with 9 bases in between. Germline CDR1 is LGHNA and CDR2 is YNFKEQ. CDR3 residues: CASSHPGYEAFF. The CDR3 nucleotides read TGTGCCAGCAGCCACCCGGGTTATGAAGCTTTCTTT.

This sequence joins TRBV12-3 or TRBV12-4 and TRBJ2-1, with 8 bases aligning to TRBD1. Losses at the gene ends were 4 bases for V and 3 bases for J; bases not matched to a gene: 5. The CDR3 sequence is 15 residues long. In nucleotides, the CDR3 is TGTGCCAGCAGTTGGCAGGGGGCCCTCTACAATGAGCAGTTCTTC. It codes for CASSWQGALYNEQFF.

This chain uses TRBV7-6 with TRBJ2-5, with unresolved D. The DNA end is more similar to TRBJ2-7, so the J call may be wrong. The CDR3 runs to 15 residues. In germline, CDR1 is SGHVS, CDR2 FNYEAQ. The CDR3 DNA reads as TGTGCCAGCAGCTTAAGTCAGGCAGGCTACTACGAGCAGTACTTC. This sequence encodes CASSLSQAGYYEQYF.

V usage is TRBV29-1 and J usage is TRBJ2-5; no reliable D call. The CDR3 has 14 residues. V was clipped by 3 bases and J by 5 bases, with 16 bases between them. Germline assignment: CDR1 SQVTM and CDR2 ANQGSEA. CDR3 in amino acids: CSVDVVGKGETQYF. DNA of the CDR3: TGCAGCGTTGATGTTGTGGGGAAAGGGGAGACCCAGTACTTC.